This T cell receptor beta chain was sequenced during a study of T-cell reconstitution after alpha-beta-depleted transplantation in children. Study conclusions and caveats: Fresh T-cell production supplied most of the T-cell counts and diversity seen one year after transplant. From surviving recipient T cells and thymic progenitors came the high day-60 TCRbeta diversity observed in some patients. At around two months after transplant, the alpha-beta T cells were reportedly derived from several hundred expanded clones that came from non-depleted graft cells.

This sample's TCRbeta library carried unique molecular identifier barcodes. TCRdb passed the PCR reads through MiXCR, listing each CDR3 protein once. In the table there are almost 600,000 distinct CDR3 sequences, 25% to 30% of which are singletons. This clonotype was detected only a few times. The antigen remains unidentified. The J segment lost 3 bases and the V segment lost 7 bases, leaving 12 bases of the junction unmatched. The CDR3 is 15 amino acids. The germline gives CDR1 MNHNS, CDR2 SASEGT. The TCR sequence derives from a boy under three years old with Wiskott-Aldrich syndrome, due to receive a stem cell transplant. The sequencing used PBMCs, collected before TCRalphabeta/CD19-depleted stem cell transplant. J is TRBJ2-7 and V is TRBV6-1; 7 nucleotides line up with TRBD2. CDR3 DNA sequence: TGTGCCAGCACCCGATCTCCGGGACTAAACTACGAGCAGTACTTC. This gives the protein CASTRSPGLNYEQYF.